The clone carrying this TCR beta chain showed up many times. Other DNA sequences in the sample encode the same CDR3. This specimen belongs to a study of blood T cell repertoires in COVID-19. Study summary: COVID-19 samples, acute and convalescent, were from the United States, Italy and Spain. T cells, B-cell-depleted T cells, or PBMCs provided the cDNA or gDNA that served as material.

CDR3 size: 12 residues. V gave up 7 bases and J gave up 1 base, with 7 bases separating them. Germline CDR1 is MNHEY and CDR2 is SVGAGI. In the study's own analysis: Estimates of nucleated cell counts were drawn from the amplification of reference gene primers. Generated by immunoSEQ multiplex PCR, the TCRdb table keeps only in-frame clones and is missing some. D and trimming were read from the DNA, whereas the V and J calls and clone size are those reported in that table. The sample carries roughly 290,000 clones, approximately 87% recorded once. The chain employs TRBV6-5 and TRBJ1-2; no firm D call. This TCR was recovered from a woman aged 45-60 years who had recovered from COVID-19. Sequenced: peripheral blood. The CDR3 nucleotides are TGTGCCAGCAAGGGAGATAACTATGGCTACACCTTC. This translates into CASKGDNYGYTF.